This TCR beta chain was captured by sequencing in a study of T cell responses to AZD1222 COVID-19 vaccine. Researchers grouped second doses given at about 4 or about 12 weeks into one pool. Only in-frame clones appear in the TCRdb table, and some are missing; sequencing was by immunoSEQ multiplex PCR. The sample holds about 130,000 clones; 80% to 95% are singletons and the top ten take under 2%. This TCR was recovered from an adult who received the AZD1222 COVID-19 vaccine. This specimen was peripheral blood, taken 28 days after the second AZD1222 dose.

CDR3 DNA: TGTGCCAGCAGCTTAGCGAGGCAGCGGGAGGGCCGGTATGAGCAGTTCTTC. Protein: CASSLARQREGRYEQFF. V and J are TRBV11-1 and TRBJ2-1, with TRBD2 identical over 10 bases. V lost 0 bases and J lost 8; bases outside the gene matches: 10. CDR1 SGHAT and CDR2 FQDESV come from the germline V gene (reference sequence). This CDR3 spans 17 amino acids.